The rows below give T cell receptor beta chains drawn from one sample of a study of vaccination and CD4 T cells after COVID-19. TCRdb redid the calling of the PCR reads with MiXCR, one entry per CDR3 protein. The sample records about 5,200 distinct CDR3 sequences, about 30% being singletons. For these receptors, no antigen is known. Sequences were derived from CD4+ T cells from blood, cultured in vitro, sampled after SARS-CoV-2 vaccination. The receptors stem from a human donor who had recovered from COVID-19. The CDR3 runs from the conserved cysteine through the conserved F or W. D genes are given only for firm matches. Rows may omit the clone size; those that give it use once, few, many or a size class.

CDR3aa: CASSDTGPYGYTF
CDR3nt: TGTGCCAGCAGTGACACAGGTCCCTATGGCTACACCTTC
d_gene: .
v_gene: TRBV6-1
j_gene: TRBJ1-2
abundance: .

CDR3aa: CASSASGTPTPEQYF
CDR3nt: TGTGCCAGTAGTGCCAGCGGGACCCCCACCCCCGAGCAGTACTTC
d_gene: TRBD2
v_gene: TRBV19
j_gene: TRBJ2-7
abundance: few

CDR3aa: CSARDGTRNEQFF
CDR3nt: TGCAGTGCTAGAGATGGGACTAGAAATGAGCAGTTCTTC
d_gene: TRBD2
v_gene: TRBV20-1
j_gene: TRBJ2-1
abundance: few

CDR3aa: CASSLSASGVFVGQYF
CDR3nt: TGTGCCAGCAGTTTATCGGCTAGCGGGGTCTTCGTCGGGCAGTACTTC
d_gene: TRBD2
v_gene: TRBV27
j_gene: TRBJ2-7
abundance: .

CDR3aa: CAGAPYLANVLTF
CDR3nt: TGTGCCGGAGCCCCGTATCTGGCCAACGTCCTGACTTTC
d_gene: .
v_gene: TRBV7-2
j_gene: TRBJ2-6
abundance: large

CDR3aa: CSAPERGNTGELFF
CDR3nt: TGCAGTGCTCCAGAGCGAGGGAACACCGGGGAGCTGTTTTTT
d_gene: .
v_gene: TRBV20-1
j_gene: TRBJ2-2
abundance: few

CDR3aa: CASSPRTRSETQYF
CDR3nt: TGCGCCAGCAGCCCGAGGACTAGGTCAGAGACCCAGTACTTC
d_gene: TRBD2
v_gene: TRBV5-1
j_gene: TRBJ2-5
abundance: once

CDR3aa: CASSELAGGQETQYF
CDR3nt: TGTGCCAGCAGTGAACTAGCGGGGGGGCAAGAGACCCAGTACTTC
d_gene: TRBD2
v_gene: TRBV6-1
j_gene: TRBJ2-5
abundance: few

CDR3aa: CASSILTHYGYTF
CDR3nt: TGTGCCAGTAGTATTCTAACGCACTATGGCTACACCTTC
d_gene: .
v_gene: TRBV19
j_gene: TRBJ1-2
abundance: .

CDR3aa: CASSLAGRGGLQETQYF
CDR3nt: TGTGCCAGCAGCTTGGCCGGGAGAGGGGGCCTTCAAGAGACCCAGTACTTC
d_gene: .
v_gene: TRBV5-4
j_gene: TRBJ2-5
abundance: .

CDR3aa: CASRGGPTDTQYF
CDR3nt: TGTGCCAGTAGGGGGGGGCCCACAGATACGCAGTATTTT
d_gene: .
v_gene: TRBV19
j_gene: TRBJ2-3
abundance: .

CDR3aa: CASSPSGRVSYEQYF
CDR3nt: TGTGCCAGCAGCCCTAGCGGGAGGGTGTCCTACGAGCAGTACTTC
d_gene: TRBD2
v_gene: TRBV11-2
j_gene: TRBJ2-7
abundance: .

CDR3aa: CASSYRRGGTDTQYF
CDR3nt: TGTGCCAGCAGTTACAGGCGGGGGGGCACAGATACGCAGTATTTT
d_gene: TRBD2
v_gene: TRBV6-5
j_gene: TRBJ2-3
abundance: .

CDR3aa: CASSLRTGGGADTQYF
CDR3nt: TGTGCCAGCAGCCTTCGGACAGGGGGCGGCGCAGATACGCAGTATTTT
d_gene: TRBD1
v_gene: TRBV7-2
j_gene: TRBJ2-3
abundance: few

CDR3aa: CAISAGQESNQPQHF
CDR3nt: TGTGCCATCAGTGCGGGACAGGAGAGCAATCAGCCCCAGCATTTT
d_gene: TRBD1
v_gene: TRBV10-3
j_gene: TRBJ1-5
abundance: .

CDR3aa: CATSERTQETQYF
CDR3nt: TGTGCCACCAGTGAACGGACTCAGGAGACCCAGTACTTC
d_gene: .
v_gene: TRBV24-1
j_gene: TRBJ2-5
abundance: .

CDR3aa: CASSFGPVATQYF
CDR3nt: TGTGCCAGCAGCTTCGGGCCGGTGGCGACCCAGTACTTC
d_gene: .
v_gene: TRBV11-3
j_gene: TRBJ2-5
abundance: .